The 10 T cell receptor beta chains presented below share a single source sample, sequenced in a study of T-cell memory formation after mild COVID-19. TCRdb independently ran MiXCR on the 5' RACE reads; one entry per CDR3 protein. The sample has some 49,000 distinct CDR3 sequences; roughly a quarter are singletons. Sequencing used PBMCs or a T cell subset sorted from them (not recorded which). These receptor sequences come from a man aged 18 to 35 who had mild COVID-19 (a few samples of this study predate the infection). Cell type and time point are not known.

The chain is built from TRBV12-3 or TRBV12-4 and TRBJ2-1, with D tentatively TRBD1 or TRBD2 (5 bases each). Trimming shortened V by 4 bases and J by 6 bases, and 10 bases separated the two germline ends. The CDR3 sequence is 13 residues long. In nucleotides, the CDR3 is TGTGCCAGCAGTTCGGGACGGGTCAATGAGCAGTTCTTC. As protein: CASSSGRVNEQFF.

The sample holds a few counts of this clonotype. This rearrangement joins TRBV12-3 or TRBV12-4 to TRBJ2-7; D not certain. V was pared by 6 bases and J by 4 bases, with 7 bases between. CDR3 length equals 11 residues. The CDR3 here is CASSTSYEQYV. CDR3 DNA sequence: TGTGCCAGCAGCACCTCATACGAGCAGTACGTC.

The CDR3 bases are TGCAGCGTAGCCCGGGTGGCGGAACCTTACCTCACAAAGCAGTTCTTC. Amino acids: CSVARVAEPYLTKQFF. The genes are TRBV29-1 and TRBJ2-1; D gene uncertain. There are 16 residues in the CDR3. Trimming pared 6 bases from V and 11 bases from J, leaving 29 bases between. The germline V gene has CDR1 SQVTM and CDR2 ANQGSEA.

The genes are TRBV9 and TRBJ1-4; D perhaps matches TRBD1 (5 bases). In germline, CDR1 is SGDLS, CDR2 YYNGEE. CDR3 length: 15 residues. V was cut by 0 bases and J by 8 bases, with 14 bases left in between. CDR3: CASSVEGTRREKLFF. The CDR3 DNA sequence: TGTGCCAGCAGCGTAGAGGGGACGCGTCGGGAAAAACTGTTTTTT.

This clonotype was found a few times. The chain joins TRBV27 to TRBJ1-2; TRBD1 agrees at 8 bases. The germline gives CDR1 MNHEY, CDR2 SMNVEV (reference sequence). There are 15 residues in the CDR3. The V segment lost 0 bases and the J segment 8 bases; nucleotides outside the gene matches: 8. CDR3: CASSLSPDRAGGYTF. The CDR3 region has the DNA TGTGCCAGCAGTTTATCCCCGGACAGGGCTGGGGGCTACACCTTC.

On this clonotype itself: Compared with germline, one end of the junction differs, possibly owing to a read error. The rearrangement joins TRBV29-1 to TRBJ1-1; no firm D call. Germline loops: CDR1 SQVTM, CDR2 ANQGSEA. The CDR3 is made up of 12 amino acids. For the CDR3, the DNA is TGCAGCGTTGTGCCGGGGAACGCTGAAGCTTTCTTT. Translation: CSVVPGNAEAFF. Full variable domain (remainder filled in from reference TRBV29-1 and TRBJ1-1): SAVISQKPSRDICQRGTSLTIQCQVDSQVTMMFWYRQQPGQSLTLIATANQGSEATYESGFVIDKFPISRPNLTFSTLTVSNMSPEDSSIYLCSVVPGNAEAFFGQGTRLTVV.

J is TRBJ1-5 and V is TRBV27, with D possibly TRBD1 on 6 matching bases. The CDR3 covers 16 residues. Trimming removed 7 bases at V and 2 bases at J, with 18 bases between. Germline V lookup: CDR1 MNHEY, CDR2 SMNVEV (reference sequence). For the CDR3, the DNA is TGTGCCAGCACGAGGGGGGGACCCGCGGGCAATCAGCCCCAGCATTTT. This encodes CASTRGGPAGNQPQHF.

The J gene is TRBJ2-5, the V gene TRBV18; D call uncertain. Between the trimmed V and J ends, which lost 2 bases and 1 base, there was a span of 5 bases. The CDR3 runs to 13 residues. CDR1 and CDR2 from the germline V gene are KGHSH and LQKENI. CDR3 amino acids: CASSPDGQETQYF. CDR3 bases: TGTGCCAGCTCACCAGACGGCCAAGAGACCCAGTACTTC.

V and J are TRBV5-1 and TRBJ1-2, with no clear D. V lost 0 bases and J lost 5, with 14 bases in between. This CDR3 has 15 amino acids. Germline V gene lookup returns CDR1 SGHRS and CDR2 YFSETQ. The DNA for the CDR3 is TGCGCCAGCAGCTTGGAGGGTGAAGGGTCTTATGGCTACACCTTC. Encoded protein: CASSLEGEGSYGYTF.

The gene calls are TRBV7-9 and TRBJ2-7, with D possibly being TRBD2 (5 bases). Deletions cut 5 bases from V and 0 bases from J, with 17 bases between. Germline values: CDR1 SEHNR, CDR2 FQNEAQ (reference sequence). The CDR3 is 16 residues long. The CDR3, as DNA: TGTGCCAGCAGCCCACCCTGGAGGTCGATCTCCTACGAGCAGTACTTC. This translates into CASSPPWRSISYEQYF.